Listed here are 16 T cell receptor beta chains from one sample, sequenced in a study of early T cells in non-severe SARS-CoV-2 infection. TCRdb used MiXCR to reprocess the 5' RACE reads, holding one entry per CDR3 protein. This table has 100,000 to 150,000 distinct CDR3 sequences, about 15% appearing once. The sample taken for sequencing was whole blood. The origin of the receptors is an adult who was a healthcare worker with PCR-confirmed SARS-CoV-2 infection or an uninfected control (not recorded which).

The chain recombines TRBV11-1 with TRBJ1-3; no firm D call. The CDR3 contains 14 residues. The V and J ends lost 5 bases and 3 bases respectively, with 11 bases between them. CDR1 is SGHAT, CDR2 FQDESV, per germline (reference sequence). The CDR3 here is CASSAASFGNTIYF. DNA of the CDR3: TGTGCCAGCAGCGCCGCCAGCTTTGGAAACACCATATATTTT.

The rearrangement joins TRBV15 to TRBJ2-1; D not certain. Germline V gives CDR1 LNHNV, CDR2 YYDKDF (reference sequence). The CDR3 runs to 14 residues. V was trimmed by 0 bases and J by 7 bases, leaving 10 bases between them. CDR3 sequence (DNA): TGTGCCACCAGCAGAGATCTAACGTCGAATGAGCAGTTCTTC. Translation: CATSRDLTSNEQFF.

In its sample, this clonotype was seen a few times. The J gene is TRBJ1-6, the V gene TRBV5-1; D gene unclear. Germline assignment: CDR1 SGHRS and CDR2 YFSETQ. Between the trimmed V and J ends, which lost 0 bases and 14 bases, there was a span of 21 bases. The CDR3 consists of 16 residues. CDR3 loop: CASSLGLVGSDSTLHF. The CDR3 nucleotides are TGCGCCAGCAGCTTGGGGCTAGTGGGAAGTGATTCGACCCTCCACTTT.

This chain uses TRBV5-1 with TRBJ2-1, with 11 bases fitting TRBD2. J lost 6 bases, V lost 1 base, and 6 bases had no gene match. The CDR3 sequence is 16 residues long. CDR1 is SGHRS and CDR2 is YFSETQ in the germline V gene. CDR3 in amino acids: CASSLFLAGGLNEQFF. For the CDR3, the DNA is TGCGCCAGCAGCTTGTTTTTAGCGGGGGGGCTCAATGAGCAGTTCTTC.

This clonotype was observed a few times. The chain links TRBV5-1 to TRBJ1-2, with a possible D match to TRBD1 (6 bases). V was cut by 0 bases and J by 8 bases, with 11 bases left in between. Germline assignment: CDR1 SGHRS and CDR2 YFSETQ. The CDR3 is 13 residues long. The DNA for the CDR3 is TGCGCCAGCAGCTTGGCGACAGGACGCGGCTACACCTTC. Translating it yields CASSLATGRGYTF.

The chain joins TRBV5-1 to TRBJ1-1; 11 nucleotides match TRBD1. Germline V lookup: CDR1 SGHRS, CDR2 YFSETQ. The CDR3 totals 13 residues. Trimming at V came to 4 bases and at J to 7 bases, leaving 3 bases not matched to a gene. The CDR3 DNA is TGCGCCAGCAGCCTGGACAGGGGGCATGAAGCTTTCTTT. Protein sequence: CASSLDRGHEAFF. Full variable domain (remainder filled in from reference TRBV5-1 and TRBJ1-1): KAGVTQTPRYLIKTRGQQVTLSCSPISGHRSVSWYQQTPGQGLQFLFEYFSETQRNKGNFPGRFSGRQFSNSRSEMNVSTLELGDSALYLCASSLDRGHEAFFGQGTRLTVV.

This clonotype came up a few times. J is TRBJ2-1 and V is TRBV3-1, with no clear D. Germline loops: CDR1 LGHDT, CDR2 YNNKEL (reference sequence). Deletions cut 0 bases from V and 7 bases from J, with 7 bases between. CDR3 size: 13 residues. CDR3 loop: CASSQDLRNEQFF. In nucleotides, the CDR3 is TGTGCCAGCAGCCAAGATCTCAGGAATGAGCAGTTCTTC.

The rearrangement uses TRBV11-2 and TRBJ2-5, with no clear D. Germline-derived CDR1 and CDR2 are SGHAT and FQNNGV. This CDR3 has 14 amino acids. V gave up 0 bases and J gave up 5 bases, with 10 bases separating them. The CDR3 DNA sequence: TGTGCCAGCAGCTTAGATCCTGCTAAGGAGACCCAGTACTTC. This encodes CASSLDPAKETQYF.

The rearrangement uses TRBV3-1 and TRBJ1-3; D is undetermined. The CDR3 covers 13 residues. Germline-derived CDR1 and CDR2 are LGHDT and YNNKEL (reference sequence). The V and J ends lost 4 bases and 9 bases respectively, with 13 bases between them. The DNA for the CDR3 is TGTGCCAGCAGCCCTCAGGACGGCCTCACCATATATTTT. Translation gives CASSPQDGLTIYF. Supplemented by reference TRBV3-1 and TRBJ1-3, the full variable domain reads DTAVSQTPKYLVTQMGNDKSIKCEQNLGHDTMYWYKQDSKKFLKIMFSYNNKELIINETVPNRFSPKSPDKAHLNLHINSLELGDSAVYFCASSPQDGLTIYFGEGSWLTVV.

The rearrangement uses TRBV9 and TRBJ1-2; 10 positions agree with TRBD1. Germline CDR1 SGDLS, CDR2 YYNGEE. CDR3 length equals 15 residues. J lost 3 bases, V lost 1 base, and 3 bases had no gene match. CDR3 region: CASSVTGTGDYGYTF. The CDR3 DNA follows: TGTGCCAGCAGCGTAACAGGGACAGGGGACTATGGCTACACCTTC.

The V gene is TRBV12-3 or TRBV12-4, the J gene TRBJ2-7; D is undetermined. The CDR3 has 12 residues. Trimming left V 3 bases short and J 3 bases short, with 6 bases between. The CDR3 sequence: CASSLTYYEQYF. CDR3 in DNA: TGTGCCAGCAGTTTGACTTACTACGAGCAGTACTTC.

The V gene is TRBV5-1, the J gene TRBJ2-2; D is unresolved. V lost 0 bases and J lost 5, with 11 bases in between. The CDR3 loop spans 15 amino acids. Germline values: CDR1 SGHRS, CDR2 YFSETQ. Here the CDR3 DNA reads TGCGCCAGCAGCTTGGCCGAGGCAGGAACCGGGGAGCTGTTTTTT. It translates to CASSLAEAGTGELFF. Full variable domain (remainder filled in from reference TRBV5-1 and TRBJ2-2): KAGVTQTPRYLIKTRGQQVTLSCSPISGHRSVSWYQQTPGQGLQFLFEYFSETQRNKGNFPGRFSGRQFSNSRSEMNVSTLELGDSALYLCASSLAEAGTGELFFGEGSRLTVL.

This clonotype was recorded at least ten times. V usage is TRBV2 and J usage is TRBJ1-1, with a possible D match to TRBD1 (6 bases). This CDR3 is built from 14 residues. V gave up 5 bases and J gave up 2 bases, with 12 bases separating them. From germline, CDR1 is SNHLY and CDR2 FYNNEI. The CDR3 coding sequence is TGTGCCAGCAGTAGACAGGCCGGCAACACTGAAGCTTTCTTT. Translation gives CASSRQAGNTEAFF.

A remark on this clonotype: The junction and the germline gene differ at one end; a read error may be behind it. This chain links TRBV6-2 or TRBV6-3 with TRBJ2-7; 7 bases align to TRBD1. Germline-derived CDR1 and CDR2 are MNHEY and SVGEGT. This CDR3 has 16 residues. Here the CDR3 DNA reads TGTGCCAACAGTTACCGCCCTACCGGGACAGTCTACGAGCAGTACTTC. It specifies CANSYRPTGTVYEQYF.

This rearrangement joins TRBV3-1 to TRBJ2-5; D is possibly TRBD1 or TRBD2 (6 bases each). Germline V CDR1 and CDR2: LGHDT, YNNKEL (reference sequence). V lost 6 bases and J 2 bases, leaving 13 bases between the germline ends. The CDR3 has 14 residues. The CDR3 here is CASSRGGPQETQYF. The CDR3 DNA follows: TGTGCCAGCAGTAGAGGGGGGCCACAAGAGACCCAGTACTTC.

This clonotype was observed a handful of times. The gene calls are TRBV10-3 and TRBJ2-1; TRBD2 matches 7 bases. Looked up from germline, CDR1 is ENHRY and CDR2 is SYGVKD. The CDR3 contains 14 residues. With 10 bases clipped from V and 2 bases from J, the junction kept 8 bases outside the gene matches. Here the CDR3 reads CANQRRETYNEQFF. The CDR3 DNA follows: TGTGCCAATCAACGGCGGGAGACCTACAATGAGCAGTTCTTC.